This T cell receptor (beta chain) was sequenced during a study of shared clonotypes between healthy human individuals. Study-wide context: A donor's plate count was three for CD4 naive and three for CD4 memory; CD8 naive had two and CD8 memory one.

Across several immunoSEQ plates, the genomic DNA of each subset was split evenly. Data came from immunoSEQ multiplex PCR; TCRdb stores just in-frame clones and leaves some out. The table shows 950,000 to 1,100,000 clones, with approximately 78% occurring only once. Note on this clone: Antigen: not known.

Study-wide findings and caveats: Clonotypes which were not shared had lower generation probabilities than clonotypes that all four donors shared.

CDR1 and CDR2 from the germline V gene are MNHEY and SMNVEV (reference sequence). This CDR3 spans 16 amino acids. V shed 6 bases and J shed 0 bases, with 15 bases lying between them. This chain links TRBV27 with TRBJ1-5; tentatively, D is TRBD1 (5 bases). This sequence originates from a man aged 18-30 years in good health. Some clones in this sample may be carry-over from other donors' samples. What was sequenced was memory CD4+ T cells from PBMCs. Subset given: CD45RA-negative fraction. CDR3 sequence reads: CASRRTGRYSNQPQHF. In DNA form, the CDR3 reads TGTGCCAGCAGAAGGACGGGACGGTATAGCAATCAGCCCCAGCATTTT.